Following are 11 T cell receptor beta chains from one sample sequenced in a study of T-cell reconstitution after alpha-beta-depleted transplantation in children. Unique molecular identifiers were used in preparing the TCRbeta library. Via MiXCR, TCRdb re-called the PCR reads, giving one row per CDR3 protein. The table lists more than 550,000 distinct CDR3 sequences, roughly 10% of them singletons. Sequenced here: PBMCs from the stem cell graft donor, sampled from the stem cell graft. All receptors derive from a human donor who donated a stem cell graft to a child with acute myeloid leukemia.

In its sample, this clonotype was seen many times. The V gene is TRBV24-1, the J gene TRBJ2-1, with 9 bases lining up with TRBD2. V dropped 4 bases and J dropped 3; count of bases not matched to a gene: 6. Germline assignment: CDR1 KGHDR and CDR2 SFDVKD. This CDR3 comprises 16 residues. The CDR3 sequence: CATSERLAEVYNEQFF. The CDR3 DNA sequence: TGTGCCACCAGTGAAAGACTAGCGGAGGTCTACAATGAGCAGTTCTTC.

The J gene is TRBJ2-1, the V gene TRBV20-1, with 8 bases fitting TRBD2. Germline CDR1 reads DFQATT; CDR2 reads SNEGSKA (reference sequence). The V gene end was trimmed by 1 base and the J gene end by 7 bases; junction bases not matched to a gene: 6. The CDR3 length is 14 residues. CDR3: CSARAAGEGNEQFF. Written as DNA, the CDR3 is TGCAGTGCTAGAGCAGCGGGAGAAGGAAATGAGCAGTTCTTC.

The CDR3 nucleotides are TGCAGCGTTGGACTAGCGGGAGTTGAGCAGTTCTTC. Translated: CSVGLAGVEQFF. The genes are TRBV29-1 and TRBJ2-1; the match to TRBD2 covers 12 bases. CDR1 is SQVTM, CDR2 ANQGSEA, per germline. The trim removed 4 bases at V and 9 bases at J, leaving 1 base unmatched. The CDR3 runs 12 residues.

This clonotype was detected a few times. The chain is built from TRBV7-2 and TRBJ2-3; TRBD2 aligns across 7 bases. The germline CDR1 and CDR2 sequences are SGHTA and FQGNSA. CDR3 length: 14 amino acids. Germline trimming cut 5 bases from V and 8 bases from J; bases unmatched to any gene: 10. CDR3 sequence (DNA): TGTGCCAGCAGCGATGGGGGGGTTCCTGCTACGCAGTATTTT. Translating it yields CASSDGGVPATQYF.

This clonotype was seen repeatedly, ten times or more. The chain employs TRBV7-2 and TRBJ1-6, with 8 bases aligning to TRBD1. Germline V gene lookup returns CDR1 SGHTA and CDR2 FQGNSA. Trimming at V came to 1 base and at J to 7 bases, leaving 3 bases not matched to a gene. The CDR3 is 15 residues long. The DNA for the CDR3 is TGTGCCAGCAGCTTAGACAGGGGGAGAAATTCACCCCTCCACTTT. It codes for CASSLDRGRNSPLHF.

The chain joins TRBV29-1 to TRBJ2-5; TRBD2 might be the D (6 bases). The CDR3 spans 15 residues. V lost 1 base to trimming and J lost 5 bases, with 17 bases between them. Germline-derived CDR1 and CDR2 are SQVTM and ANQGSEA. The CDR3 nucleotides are TGCAGCGTTGAAGTCCTGGGACTCTCGGTGGAGACCCAGTACTTC. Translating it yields CSVEVLGLSVETQYF.

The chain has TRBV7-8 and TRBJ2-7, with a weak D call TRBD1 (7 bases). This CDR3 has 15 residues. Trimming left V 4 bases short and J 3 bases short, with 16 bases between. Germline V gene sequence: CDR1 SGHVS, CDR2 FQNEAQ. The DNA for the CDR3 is TGTGCCAGCAGCTCCTTGGGCAGGGGGGACTACGAGCAGTACTTC. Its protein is CASSSLGRGDYEQYF.

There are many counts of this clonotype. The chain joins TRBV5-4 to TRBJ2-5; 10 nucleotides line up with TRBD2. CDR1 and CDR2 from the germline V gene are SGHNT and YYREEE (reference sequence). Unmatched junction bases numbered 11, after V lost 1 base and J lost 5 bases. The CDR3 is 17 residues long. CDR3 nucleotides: TGTGCCAGCAGCTTGAGAGGGCTAGCGGGAGATTTGGAGACCCAGTACTTC. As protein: CASSLRGLAGDLETQYF.

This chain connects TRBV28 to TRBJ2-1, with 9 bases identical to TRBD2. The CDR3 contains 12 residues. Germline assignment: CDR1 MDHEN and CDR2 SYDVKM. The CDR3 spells CARLAAYNEQFF. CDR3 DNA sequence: TGTGCTCGACTAGCGGCATACAATGAGCAGTTCTTC.

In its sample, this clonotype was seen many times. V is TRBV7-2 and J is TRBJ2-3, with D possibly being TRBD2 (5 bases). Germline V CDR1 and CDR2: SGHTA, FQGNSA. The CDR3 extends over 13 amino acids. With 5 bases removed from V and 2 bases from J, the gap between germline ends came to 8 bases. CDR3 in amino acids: CASSPGYTDTQYF. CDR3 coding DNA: TGTGCCAGCAGCCCGGGATACACAGATACGCAGTATTTT.

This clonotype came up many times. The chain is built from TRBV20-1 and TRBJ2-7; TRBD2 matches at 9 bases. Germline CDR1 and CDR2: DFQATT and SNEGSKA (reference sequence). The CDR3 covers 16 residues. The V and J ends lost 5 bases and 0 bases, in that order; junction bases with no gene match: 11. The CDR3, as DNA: TGCAGTGCTCGATCCCTAGCGGGAAACCCCTCCTACGAGCAGTACTTC. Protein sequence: CSARSLAGNPSYEQYF.